Listed here is a single TCR beta chain. Trimming stripped 5 bases from V and 3 bases from J, with 20 bases between. Germline loops: CDR1 SGHDT, CDR2 YYEEEE. The CDR3 extends over 16 amino acids. These data are taken from a study of PD-1 and CTLA-4 blockade in melanoma. Here immunoSEQ multiplex PCR was the method, and the copy in TCRdb shows in-frame clones only, minus some. The sample contains around 29,000 clones, about 88% of which appear only once. The sample in question was CD8+ T cells from peripheral blood, obtained before anti-PD-1 treatment. The rearrangement joins TRBV5-6 to TRBJ2-5; perhaps TRBD2 as D (5 bases). The clonotype originates from a human donor with melanoma. For the CDR3, the DNA is TGTGCCAGCAGAACTACATGGGAGTTTCCCAAAGAGACCCAGTACTTC. Encoded protein: CASRTTWEFPKETQYF.